This T cell receptor (beta chain) is from a study of identical twins (dated by TCRdb to about 2016). About the full investigation: TCR alpha and beta repertoires from monozygotic twins, unrelated adults of various ages and cord blood were deep-sequenced to test whether fetal clonotypes persist. To rule out contamination, replicate twin experiments were performed at different times with different library preparation protocols. What the work shows at the level of the full study, not this receptor alone: In monozygotic twins, out-of-frame TCR alpha sharing was systematically underestimated by recombination models, although the models agreed with sharing between unrelated individuals. In beta out-of-frame sequences, excess twin sharing was weaker, because having fewer shared sequences lowered the signal-to-noise ratio. Invariant T cells such as MAIT and iNKT could partly confound zero-insertion analyses, though diverse VJ usage argued against this for most clonotypes. Fewer insertions were carried by abundant cord blood beta clonotypes, a similar but weaker trend appeared in young adult naive repertoires, and no such trend appeared in memory repertoires. Compared with coincidental sharing between unrelated individuals, out-of-frame TCR alpha sequences shared between twins showed an excess of sequences with low generation probability. Conclusions relied on cross-sectional statistical analysis, since the same donors could not be followed over many years.

The library was generated by 5' RACE. TCRdb shows the sequencer as Illumina HiSeq 2000. Template switching introduced a universal primer binding site; the final cDNA contained a unique molecular identifier, enabling accurate counting of TCR cDNA molecules. Specific primers in the conserved constant-segment region were used to synthesize first-strand cDNA for TCR alpha and beta chains. Each cDNA library was double barcoded, with a SMART-Mk sample barcode plus Illumina barcodes, to control for contamination. Two successive PCR steps introduced TruSeq adapter sequences along with Illumina sample barcodes. Sequencing of the TCR alpha and beta cDNA libraries was done on the Illumina HiSeq platform using custom primers. Concerning the study's data processing: MiGEC was used to process raw reads and extract unique molecular identifiers, and MiXCR was used to find CDR3 positions. Recombination models were inferred per individual with the repgenHMM and IGoR tools using an EM algorithm. The tcR package in R was used for shared clonotype analysis, with sharing normalized by the product of cloneset sizes. To study raw recombination free of thymic and clonal selection effects, out-of-frame nonproductive sequences were analyzed. TCRdb trimmed public reads at Q25 via fastp, called clones via MiXCR and kept in-frame beta chains. Rows are combined by CDR3 protein, so each entry shows the most common genes and DNA. These V and J calls are TCRdb output, not the study's own analysis. Across this sample there are more than 1.5 million distinct CDR3 sequences, with more than 30% seen only once. Clones ranked in the top ten supply roughly 0.3% of the sample.

CDR1 and CDR2 are drawn from the germline V gene: ENHRY, SYGVKD. The CDR3 numbers 15 residues from cysteine through phenylalanine. Only the CDR3 part of the read is kept: 45 bases, read in frame from the first base. V is pruned by 5 bases and J by 5 bases, leaving 10 bases of the junction without a gene match. The sample holds many counts of this clonotype. The clone's antigen remains unknown. Qualities for individual bases were not recorded, and no much larger clone is one base off. Every donor was a healthy Caucasian. This receptor was obtained from a newborn girl in good health. The sample was cord blood. Here the chain combines TRBV10-3 and TRBJ2-5; 8 central bases correspond to TRBD1. The sequence in DNA is TGTGCCATCAGTCCAAGACAGGGGAGGTACGAGACCCAGTACTTC. Its translation reads: CAISPRQGRYETQYF.